Below are 12 T cell receptor beta chains sequenced from a single sample in a study of memory CD4+ T cells and cytomegalovirus serostatus. The protocol was immunoSEQ multiplex PCR, while the TCRdb copy is restricted to in-frame clones and leaves out a portion. Of tens of thousands of clones in the sample, roughly 80% are singletons; the top ten hold over 0.65%. The sort gate was single viable CD3+CD4+CD8-CD45RO+ cells for memory CD4+ T cells. Sample: memory CD4+ T cells from blood. The receptors stem from an adult in good health and CMV-seronegative.

The chain uses TRBV6-5 and TRBJ2-3; weak D call: TRBD2 (5 bases). V gave up 6 bases and J gave up 4 bases, with 8 bases separating them. CDR1 is MNHEY, CDR2 SVGAGI, per germline. The CDR3 is 12 residues long. The CDR3 DNA reads TGTGCCAGCAGGAGCGGCCCAGATACGCAGTATTTT. Encoded protein: CASRSGPDTQYF.

In the case of this clone: The same CDR3 can be traced to other DNA sequences in this sample. The CDR3 protein is CASSLRGLSTDTQYF. The CDR3 nucleotides are TGCGCCAGCAGCTTGAGGGGCCTGAGCACAGATACGCAGTATTTT. This sequence joins TRBV5-1 and TRBJ2-3; tentative D call: TRBD1 (5 bases). The germline V gene encodes CDR1 SGHRS and CDR2 YFSETQ. The V gene lost 1 base and the J gene lost 0 bases, with 9 bases spanning the gap. The CDR3 runs to 15 residues.

This rearrangement joins TRBV27 to TRBJ1-2; D is ambiguous. Between the trimmed V and J ends, which lost 8 bases and 0 bases, there was a span of 16 bases. Germline loops: CDR1 MNHEY, CDR2 SMNVEV (reference sequence). This CDR3 has 15 residues. CDR3 protein: CASRSPTGANYGYTF. The CDR3 nucleotides are TGTGCCAGCCGCTCCCCGACTGGAGCTAACTATGGCTACACCTTC.

This chain connects TRBV9 to TRBJ2-1, with D maybe TRBD1 (6 bases). The CDR3 loop spans 15 amino acids. Trimming shortened V by 3 bases and J by 2 bases, and 12 bases separated the two germline ends. The germline CDR1 and CDR2 sequences are SGDLS and YYNGEE. The CDR3 spells CASSGKGVPYNEQFF. The CDR3 DNA is TGTGCCAGCAGCGGAAAGGGGGTCCCCTACAATGAGCAGTTCTTC. Using reference TRBV9 and TRBJ2-1 for the parts outside the CDR3, the full variable domain is DSGVTQTPKHLITATGQRVTLRCSPRSGDLSVYWYQQSLDQGLQFLIQYYNGEERAKGNILERFSAQQFPDLHSELNLSSLELGDSALYFCASSGKGVPYNEQFFGPGTRLTVL.

V gene TRBV28 combines with J gene TRBJ2-5; TRBD2 agrees at 10 bases. The V gene end was trimmed by 1 base and the J gene end by 2 bases; junction bases not matched to a gene: 4. The germline V gene has CDR1 MDHEN and CDR2 SYDVKM. The CDR3 spans 16 residues. The CDR3 nucleotides read TGTGCCAGCAGTTTATCTAGCGGGGGAACTCAAGAGACCCAGTACTTC. This sequence encodes CASSLSSGGTQETQYF.

This clone was detected only a few times. The gene calls are TRBV28 and TRBJ2-4; the D call may be TRBD1 or TRBD2 (6 bases each). This CDR3 is 11 amino acids long. Trimming removed 6 bases at V and 9 bases at J, with 9 bases between. From germline, CDR1 is MDHEN and CDR2 SYDVKM. The CDR3 nucleotides read TGTGCCAGCAGAGGGGGAGGCATTCAGTACTTC. Residues: CASRGGGIQYF.

V and J are TRBV5-6 and TRBJ1-1, with D possibly TRBD1 on 6 matching bases. The CDR3 sequence is 14 residues long. Germline V gene lookup returns CDR1 SGHDT and CDR2 YYEEEE. V lost 4 bases, J lost 3 bases, and 13 bases lay in between. DNA for the CDR3: TGTGCCAGCAGCCCGCCCGGGGGCTACACTGAAGCTTTCTTT. Protein product: CASSPPGGYTEAFF.

The rearrangement joins TRBV18 to TRBJ2-3; the D is unclear. The V end lost 0 bases, the J end lost 2 bases, and 12 bases lay between the germline ends. In germline, CDR1 is KGHSH, CDR2 LQKENI. The CDR3 is 16 amino acids. CDR3 residues: CASSPPNDPNTDTQYF. Written as DNA, the CDR3 is TGTGCCAGCTCACCACCAAACGACCCAAACACAGATACGCAGTATTTT.

The chain employs TRBV7-7 and TRBJ2-7; 11 bases fit TRBD2. V lost 5 bases, J lost 2 bases, and 5 bases stayed unmatched. Germline CDR1 reads SSHAT; CDR2 reads FNYEAQ (reference sequence). The CDR3 consists of 15 residues. The CDR3 DNA follows: TGTGCCAGCAGCGTAGGGACTAGCGGTGCCTACGAGCAGTACTTC. It codes for CASSVGTSGAYEQYF. The variable domain in full, completed from reference TRBV7-7 and TRBJ2-7, reads GAGVSQSPRYKVTKRGQDVTLRCDPISSHATLYWYQQALGQGPEFLTYFNYEAQPDKSGLPSDRFSAERPEGSISTLTIQRTEQRDSAMYRCASSVGTSGAYEQYFGPGTRLTVT.

The chain carries TRBV27 and TRBJ1-5, with D possibly TRBD1 on 5 matching bases. Germline V CDR1 and CDR2: MNHEY, SMNVEV (reference sequence). Trimming stripped 7 bases from V and 11 bases from J, with 12 bases between. The CDR3 contains 11 residues. CDR3 DNA: TGTGCCAGCACCTTGGGAGGGGCCCAGCATTTT. Its protein product is CASTLGGAQHF.

This clone has more than one count but fewer than ten. The chain couples TRBV25-1 to TRBJ1-4; unclear D gene. V was cut by 3 bases and J by 8 bases, with 19 bases left in between. CDR1 and CDR2 from the germline V gene are MGHDK and SYGVNS. The CDR3 contains 16 residues. The CDR3 region is CASSDLGSGGEEKLFF. In DNA form, the CDR3 reads TGTGCCAGCAGTGACTTAGGGTCGGGAGGCGAAGAAAAACTGTTTTTT.

The J gene is TRBJ2-5, the V gene TRBV4-2; a possible D gene is TRBD2 (5 bases). V lost 4 bases to trimming and J lost 2 bases, with 8 bases between them. CDR1 and CDR2 (germline): LGHNA, YNFKEQ. There are 13 residues in the CDR3. CDR3 sequence: CASSPGVQETQYF. The CDR3 DNA sequence: TGTGCCAGCAGCCCCGGGGTGCAAGAGACCCAGTACTTC.